This T cell receptor (beta chain) derives from a study of regulatory T cells in long-lasting Graves disease. The germline gives CDR1 DFQATT, CDR2 SNEGSKA (reference sequence). The CDR3 sequence is 13 residues long. V lost 2 bases, J lost 1 base, and 6 bases lay in between. There are many counts of this clonotype. The antigen is unknown. Time point: newly diagnosed GD, antithyroid drugs for less than 3 months. Making the TCR library involved RNA that had been extracted from PBMCs. For TCR beta, libraries came from iRepertoire HTBI primers and Arm-PCR of CDR3 regions. In the original processing: Gene usage covered 50 to 75 TRBV and 13 to 15 TRBJ segments. TCRdb re-called the multiplex PCR reads with MiXCR, one entry per CDR3 protein. What appears here as the V and J calls and clone size reflects TCRdb's work, not the paper's. The sample contains 320,000 or so distinct CDR3 sequences, 15% to 20% of which appear only once.

Notes on the study in general: New patients shared roughly 1,000 public clonotypes, and persistent patients shared more, with about 2,500. Persistent disease was associated with favored TRBV28 usage and with favored use of TRBJ1-2 and TRBJ2-5.

The starting material was peripheral blood mononuclear cells (PBMCs), obtained at new diagnosis, from a patient treated with antithyroid drugs. The rearrangement joins TRBV20-1 to TRBJ2-1, with D unclear. This sequence originates from a female donor with Graves disease. The CDR3 sequence: CSARRPSYNEQFF. Here the CDR3 DNA reads TGCAGTGCTAGACGCCCGTCCTACAATGAGCAGTTCTTC.